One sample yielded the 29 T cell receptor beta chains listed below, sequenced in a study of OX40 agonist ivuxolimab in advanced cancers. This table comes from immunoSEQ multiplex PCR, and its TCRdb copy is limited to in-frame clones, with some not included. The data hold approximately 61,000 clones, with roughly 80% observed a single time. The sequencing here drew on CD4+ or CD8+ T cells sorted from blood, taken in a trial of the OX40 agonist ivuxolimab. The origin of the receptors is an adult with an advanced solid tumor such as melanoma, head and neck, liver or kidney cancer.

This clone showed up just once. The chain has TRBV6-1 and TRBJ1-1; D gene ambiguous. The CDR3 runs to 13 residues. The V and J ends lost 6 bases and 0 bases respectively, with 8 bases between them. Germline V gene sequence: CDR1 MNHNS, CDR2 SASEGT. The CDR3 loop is CASSFLLNTEAFF. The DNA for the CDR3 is TGTGCCAGCAGCTTTCTTTTGAACACTGAAGCTTTCTTT.

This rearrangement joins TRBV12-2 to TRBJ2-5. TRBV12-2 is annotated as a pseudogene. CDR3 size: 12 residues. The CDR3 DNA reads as TGTGCAAGTCGCCCCTGGGGGGAGACCCAGTACTTC. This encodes CASRPWGETQYF.

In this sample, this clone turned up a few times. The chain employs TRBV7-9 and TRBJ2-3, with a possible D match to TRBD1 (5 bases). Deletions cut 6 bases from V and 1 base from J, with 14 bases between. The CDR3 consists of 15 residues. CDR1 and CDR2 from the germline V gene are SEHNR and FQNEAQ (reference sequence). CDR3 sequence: CASRGFQGRTDTQYF. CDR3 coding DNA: TGTGCCAGCAGGGGCTTTCAGGGTCGCACAGATACGCAGTATTTT.

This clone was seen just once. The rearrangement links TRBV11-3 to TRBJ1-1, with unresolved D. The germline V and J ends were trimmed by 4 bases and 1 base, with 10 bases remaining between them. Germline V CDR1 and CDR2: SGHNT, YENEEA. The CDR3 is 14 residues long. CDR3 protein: CASSSPTPNTEAFF. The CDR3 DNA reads TGTGCCAGCAGCTCCCCGACGCCGAACACTGAAGCTTTCTTT.

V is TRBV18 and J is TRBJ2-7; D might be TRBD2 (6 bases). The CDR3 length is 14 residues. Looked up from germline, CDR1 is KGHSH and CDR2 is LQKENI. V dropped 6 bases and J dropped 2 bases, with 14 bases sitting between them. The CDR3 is CASSLGAGTYEQYV. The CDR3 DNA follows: TGTGCCAGCTCCCTAGGGGCGGGGACCTACGAGCAGTACGTC.

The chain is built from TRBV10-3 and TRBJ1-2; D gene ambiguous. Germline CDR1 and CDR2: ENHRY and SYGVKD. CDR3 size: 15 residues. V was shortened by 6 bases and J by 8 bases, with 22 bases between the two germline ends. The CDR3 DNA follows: TGTGCCATCAGCGACCCCCCGGCTCAACGGAGGGGCTACACCTTC. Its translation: CAISDPPAQRRGYTF.

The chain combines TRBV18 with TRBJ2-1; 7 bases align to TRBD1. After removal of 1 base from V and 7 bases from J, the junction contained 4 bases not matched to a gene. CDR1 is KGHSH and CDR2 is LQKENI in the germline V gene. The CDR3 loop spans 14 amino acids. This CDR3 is CASSPLRDSNEQFF. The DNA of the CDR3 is TGTGCCAGCTCACCACTCCGGGACAGTAATGAGCAGTTCTTC.

The CDR3 bases are TGTGCCAGCAGCGCTAGACGGAACCAAGAGACCCAGTACTTC. Protein product: CASSARRNQETQYF. This chain uses TRBV11-2 with TRBJ2-5; D remains ambiguous. Between the trimmed V and J ends, which lost 5 bases and 0 bases, there was a span of 10 bases. The CDR3 contains 14 residues. Germline-derived CDR1 and CDR2 are SGHAT and FQNNGV.

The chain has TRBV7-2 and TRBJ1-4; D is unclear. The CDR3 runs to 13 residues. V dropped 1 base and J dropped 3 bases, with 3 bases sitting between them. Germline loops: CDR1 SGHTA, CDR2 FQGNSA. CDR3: CASSLEANEKLFF. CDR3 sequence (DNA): TGTGCCAGCAGCTTAGAGGCTAATGAAAAACTGTTTTTT.

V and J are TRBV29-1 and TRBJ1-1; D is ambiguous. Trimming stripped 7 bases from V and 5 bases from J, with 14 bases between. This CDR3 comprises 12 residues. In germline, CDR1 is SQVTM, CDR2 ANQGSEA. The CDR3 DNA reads TGCAGCGGATACGGGCCCGGTACTGAAGCTTTCTTT. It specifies CSGYGPGTEAFF.

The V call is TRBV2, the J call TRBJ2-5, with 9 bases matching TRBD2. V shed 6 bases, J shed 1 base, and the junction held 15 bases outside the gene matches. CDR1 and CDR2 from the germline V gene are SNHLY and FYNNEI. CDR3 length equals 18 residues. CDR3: CASRGRASGNLLQETQYF. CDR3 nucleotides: TGTGCCAGCAGGGGAAGGGCTAGCGGGAACCTTCTCCAAGAGACCCAGTACTTC.

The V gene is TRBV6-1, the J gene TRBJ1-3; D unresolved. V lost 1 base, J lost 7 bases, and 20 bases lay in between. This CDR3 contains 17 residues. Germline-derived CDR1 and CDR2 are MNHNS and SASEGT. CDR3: CASSEEVLTGTRNTIYF. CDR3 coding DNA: TGTGCCAGCAGTGAAGAGGTGTTGACCGGAACACGGAACACCATATATTTT.

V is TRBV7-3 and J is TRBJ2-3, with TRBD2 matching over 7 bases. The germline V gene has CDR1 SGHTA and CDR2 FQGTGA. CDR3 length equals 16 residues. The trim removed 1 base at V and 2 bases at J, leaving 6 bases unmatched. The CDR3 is CASSLRGRGLTDTQYF. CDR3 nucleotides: TGTGCCAGCAGCTTAAGAGGGAGGGGTCTCACAGATACGCAGTATTTT.

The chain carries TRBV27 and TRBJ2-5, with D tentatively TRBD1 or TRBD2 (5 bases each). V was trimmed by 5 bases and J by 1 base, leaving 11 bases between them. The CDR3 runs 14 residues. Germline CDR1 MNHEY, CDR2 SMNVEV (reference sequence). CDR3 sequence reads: CASSKGTPQETQYF. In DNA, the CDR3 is TGTGCCAGCAGTAAAGGGACGCCCCAAGAGACCCAGTACTTC.

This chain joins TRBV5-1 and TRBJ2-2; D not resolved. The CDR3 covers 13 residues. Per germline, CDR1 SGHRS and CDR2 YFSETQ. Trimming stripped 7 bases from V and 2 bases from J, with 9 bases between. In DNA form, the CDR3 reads TGCGCCAGCTCTCGGGTCAACACCGGGGAGCTGTTTTTT. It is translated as CASSRVNTGELFF.

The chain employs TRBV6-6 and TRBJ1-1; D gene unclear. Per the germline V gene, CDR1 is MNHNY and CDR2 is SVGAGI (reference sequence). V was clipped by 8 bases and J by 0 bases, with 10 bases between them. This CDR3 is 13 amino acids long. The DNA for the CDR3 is TGTGCCAGCGTATCCAATATGAACACTGAAGCTTTCTTT. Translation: CASVSNMNTEAFF.

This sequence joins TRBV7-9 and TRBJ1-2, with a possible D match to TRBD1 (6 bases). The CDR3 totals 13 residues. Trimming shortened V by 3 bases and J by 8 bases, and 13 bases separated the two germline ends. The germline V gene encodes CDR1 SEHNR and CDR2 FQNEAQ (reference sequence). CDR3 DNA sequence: TGTGCCAGCAGCTTGGAGGGGGGACGAGGCTACACCTTC. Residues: CASSLEGGRGYTF.

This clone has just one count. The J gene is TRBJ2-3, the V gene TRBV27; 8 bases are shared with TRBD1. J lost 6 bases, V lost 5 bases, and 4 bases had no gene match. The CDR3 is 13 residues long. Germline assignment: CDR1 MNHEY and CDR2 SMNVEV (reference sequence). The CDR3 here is CASSTAGGDTQYF. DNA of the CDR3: TGTGCCAGCAGTACGGCAGGGGGCGATACGCAGTATTTT.

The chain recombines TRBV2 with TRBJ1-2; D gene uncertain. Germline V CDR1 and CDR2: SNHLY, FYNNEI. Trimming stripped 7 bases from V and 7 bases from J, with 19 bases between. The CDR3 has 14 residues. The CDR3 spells CASNPNPPEVGYTF. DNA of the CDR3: TGTGCCAGCAACCCAAACCCTCCAGAGGTTGGCTACACCTTC.

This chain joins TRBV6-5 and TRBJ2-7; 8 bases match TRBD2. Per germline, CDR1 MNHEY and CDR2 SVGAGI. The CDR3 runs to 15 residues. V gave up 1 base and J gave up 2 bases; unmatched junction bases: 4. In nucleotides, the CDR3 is TGTGCCAGCAGTTACTTAGGGACTAGTGCCTACGAGCAGTACGTC. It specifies CASSYLGTSAYEQYV.

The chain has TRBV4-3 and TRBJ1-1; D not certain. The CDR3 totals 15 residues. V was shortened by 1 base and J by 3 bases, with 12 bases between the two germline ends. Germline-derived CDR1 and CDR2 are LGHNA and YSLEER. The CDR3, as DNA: TGCGCCAGCAGCCAAGCCCAAAATGGGGACACTGAAGCTTTCTTT. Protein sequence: CASSQAQNGDTEAFF.

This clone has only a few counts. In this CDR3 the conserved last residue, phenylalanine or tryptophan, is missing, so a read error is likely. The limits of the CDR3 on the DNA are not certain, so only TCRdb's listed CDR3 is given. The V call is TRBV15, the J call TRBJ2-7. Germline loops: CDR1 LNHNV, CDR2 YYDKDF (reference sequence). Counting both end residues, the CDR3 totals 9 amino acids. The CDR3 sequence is CATSTEDRI.

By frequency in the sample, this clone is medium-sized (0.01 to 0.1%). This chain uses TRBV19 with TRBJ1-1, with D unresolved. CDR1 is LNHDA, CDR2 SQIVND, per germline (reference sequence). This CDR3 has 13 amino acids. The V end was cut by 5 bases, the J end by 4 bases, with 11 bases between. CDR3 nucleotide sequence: TGTGCCAGTAGTCCCCACCTGCGCACTGAAGCTTTCTTT. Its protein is CASSPHLRTEAFF. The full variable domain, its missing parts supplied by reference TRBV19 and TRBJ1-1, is DGGITQSPKYLFRKEGQNVTLSCEQNLNHDAMYWYRQDPGQGLRLIYYSQIVNDFQKGDIAEGYSVSREKKESFPLTVTSAQKNPTAFYLCASSPHLRTEAFFGQGTRLTVV.

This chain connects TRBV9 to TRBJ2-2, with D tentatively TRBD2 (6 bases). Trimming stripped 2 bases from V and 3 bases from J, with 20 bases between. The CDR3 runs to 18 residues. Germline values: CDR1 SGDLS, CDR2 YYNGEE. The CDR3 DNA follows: TGTGCCAGCAGCGTCCCCTCCTCAAGGGGAGGCGACACCGGGGAGCTGTTTTTT. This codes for CASSVPSSRGGDTGELFF.

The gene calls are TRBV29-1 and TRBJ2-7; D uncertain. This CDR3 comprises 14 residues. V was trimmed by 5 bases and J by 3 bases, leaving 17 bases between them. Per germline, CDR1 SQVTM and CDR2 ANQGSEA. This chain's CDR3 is CSVTKKGRYYEQYF. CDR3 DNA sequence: TGCAGCGTTACGAAAAAGGGCCGCTACTACGAGCAGTACTTC.

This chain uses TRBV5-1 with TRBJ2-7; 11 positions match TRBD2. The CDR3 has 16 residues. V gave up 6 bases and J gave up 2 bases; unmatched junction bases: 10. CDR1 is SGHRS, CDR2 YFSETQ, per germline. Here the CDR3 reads CASTFQLAGAAYEQYF. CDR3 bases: TGCGCCAGCACCTTTCAACTAGCGGGGGCCGCCTACGAGCAGTACTTC.

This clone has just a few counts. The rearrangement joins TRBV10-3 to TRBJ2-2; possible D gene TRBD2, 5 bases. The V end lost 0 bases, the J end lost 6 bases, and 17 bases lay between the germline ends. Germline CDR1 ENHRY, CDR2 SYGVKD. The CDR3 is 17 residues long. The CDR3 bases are TGTGCCATCAGTGAGTCTGGAGGCGTTGGAGTCCCCGGGGAGCTGTTTTTT. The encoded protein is CAISESGGVGVPGELFF.

CDR3 protein: CASTRDTANTEAFF. CDR3 bases: TGTGCCAGCACCCGGGACACCGCGAACACTGAAGCTTTCTTT. The V gene is TRBV6-5, the J gene TRBJ1-1, with D maybe TRBD1 (6 bases). Deletions cut 7 bases from V and 1 base from J, with 13 bases between. The CDR3 has 14 amino acids. Germline CDR1 is MNHEY and CDR2 is SVGAGI.

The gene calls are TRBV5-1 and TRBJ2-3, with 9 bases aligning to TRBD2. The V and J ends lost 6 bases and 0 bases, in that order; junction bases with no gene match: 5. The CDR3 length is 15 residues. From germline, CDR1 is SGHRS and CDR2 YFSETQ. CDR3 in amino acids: CASTPSGKSTDTQYF. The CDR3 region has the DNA TGCGCCAGCACACCTAGCGGGAAGAGCACAGATACGCAGTATTTT.